The 16 T cell receptor beta chains given below trace back to one sample, sequenced in a study of OX40 agonist ivuxolimab in advanced cancers. Assay: immunoSEQ multiplex PCR; the TCRdb copy retains only in-frame clones and omits some. This table has 50,000 to 85,000 clones, around 90% appearing once. The source material was CD4+ or CD8+ T cells sorted from blood, sampled in a trial of the OX40 agonist ivuxolimab. These TCRs come from an adult with an advanced solid tumor such as melanoma, head and neck, liver or kidney cancer.

This rearrangement joins TRBV5-1 to TRBJ2-3; 7 nucleotides agree with TRBD2. The junction had 4 bases not matched to a gene; V was cut back by 4 bases and J by 2 bases. The germline V gene encodes CDR1 SGHRS and CDR2 YFSETQ. CDR3 length: 14 residues. The CDR3 DNA sequence: TGCGCCAGCAGCCGCAGCGGGGCCACAGATACGCAGTATTTT. Protein: CASSRSGATDTQYF.

In this sample, this clone turned up once. The chain carries TRBV10-3 and TRBJ2-7, with D tentatively TRBD1 (5 bases). CDR1 and CDR2 (germline): ENHRY, SYGVKD. Trimming took 6 bases from V and 2 from J, leaving 8 bases between them. The CDR3 is made up of 12 amino acids. The CDR3 bases are TGTGCCATCAGCGGACAAACCTACGAGCAGTACTTC. It yields the protein CAISGQTYEQYF.

This clone was detected only a few times. V usage is TRBV27 and J usage is TRBJ1-2; D gene uncertain. The germline V and J ends were trimmed by 2 bases and 8 bases, with 18 bases remaining between them. CDR1 and CDR2 from the germline V gene are MNHEY and SMNVEV (reference sequence). This CDR3 spans 15 amino acids. The CDR3 nucleotides are TGTGCCAGCAGTTTACGGGCAGCCTTGAGTCGCGGCTACACCTTC. This sequence encodes CASSLRAALSRGYTF.

The chain employs TRBV19 and TRBJ2-5; no clear D gene. Germline lookup yields CDR1 LNHDA and CDR2 SQIVND (reference sequence). V was pared by 5 bases and J by 4 bases, with 14 bases between. The CDR3 length is 14 residues. CDR3 region: CASSGISERETQYF. For the CDR3, the DNA is TGTGCCAGTAGTGGTATTTCAGAGAGAGAGACCCAGTACTTC.

The chain employs TRBV11-2 and TRBJ2-7; 9 bases are a match to TRBD2. The CDR3 extends over 15 amino acids. CDR1 is SGHAT, CDR2 FQNNGV, per germline. J lost 2 bases, V lost 1 base, and 3 bases had no gene match. This CDR3 reads CASSLASGDTYEQYF. Written as DNA, the CDR3 is TGTGCCAGCAGCTTAGCTAGCGGGGACACCTACGAGCAGTACTTC.

In this sample, this clone turned up a few times. As DNA, the CDR3 is TGCGCCAGCAGCTTGGCCGTAGGATCAGAAGGAAACACCATATATTTT. This encodes CASSLAVGSEGNTIYF. The J gene is TRBJ1-3, the V gene TRBV5-1; D is ambiguous. CDR1 and CDR2 from the germline V gene are SGHRS and YFSETQ. V shed 0 bases and J shed 4 bases, with 14 bases lying between them. CDR3 length equals 16 residues.

In its sample, this clone was seen a few times. The chain joins TRBV25-1 to TRBJ1-6; 8 bases fit TRBD1. V was pared by 6 bases and J by 9 bases, with 10 bases of the junction left unmatched. The V gene's germline CDR1 is MGHDK and CDR2 SYGVNS. The CDR3 is 15 amino acids. Here the CDR3 reads CASSGQGGISSPLHF. CDR3 DNA sequence: TGTGCCAGCAGCGGACAGGGCGGTATTAGTTCACCCCTCCACTTT.

CDR3 in amino acids: CASSYRGTENSPLHF. In DNA, the CDR3 is TGTGCCAGCAGTTACCGGGGGACAGAAAATTCACCCCTCCACTTT. V gene TRBV6-5 combines with J gene TRBJ1-6, with TRBD1 identical over 7 bases. Germline-derived CDR1 and CDR2 are MNHEY and SVGAGI. CDR3 length: 15 residues. Trimming at V came to 2 bases and at J to 7 bases, leaving 5 bases not matched to a gene.

V usage is TRBV30 and J usage is TRBJ1-5; D is unclear. CDR1 is GTSNPN and CDR2 is SVGIG in the germline V gene (reference sequence). Trimming removed 8 bases at V and 2 bases at J, with 13 bases between. The CDR3 is 13 amino acids. DNA of the CDR3: TGTGCCGCTGGAAGGGCAGGCAATCAGCCCCAGCATTTT. Translated: CAAGRAGNQPQHF.

This chain uses TRBV6-1 with TRBJ2-1, with unresolved D. CDR3 size: 10 residues. Germline V gives CDR1 MNHNS, CDR2 SASEGT. V shed 7 bases and J shed 6 bases, with 4 bases lying between them. The CDR3 DNA reads as TGTGCCAGCAAATTCAATGAGCAGTTCTTC. It translates to CASKFNEQFF.

CDR3 nucleotide sequence: TGCGCCAGCATGGACTGGCGCACAGATACGCAGTATTTT. This encodes CASMDWRTDTQYF. The chain has TRBV23-1 and TRBJ2-3; D is possibly TRBD2 (5 bases). TRBV23-1 is marked as an open reading frame, function uncertain. V lost 7 bases and J 1 base, leaving 9 bases between the germline ends. CDR3 length equals 13 residues.

V and J are TRBV5-1 and TRBJ2-7, with D perhaps matching TRBD1 or TRBD2 (5 bases each). With 3 bases removed from V and 3 bases from J, the gap between germline ends came to 13 bases. The germline V gene encodes CDR1 SGHRS and CDR2 YFSETQ. This CDR3 comprises 14 residues. The CDR3 DNA reads as TGCGCCAGCAGCTGGGCAGGGAGAAACTACGAGCAGTACTTC. Translated: CASSWAGRNYEQYF.

Comment on this clone: This CDR3 is also generated by other DNA sequences in the sample. This rearrangement joins TRBV6-5 to TRBJ2-7, with D perhaps TRBD2 (6 bases). Trimming stripped 6 bases from V and 3 bases from J, with 9 bases between. The germline V gene encodes CDR1 MNHEY and CDR2 SVGAGI. The CDR3 spans 12 residues. This CDR3 is CASSTGGYEQYF. CDR3 DNA: TGTGCCAGCAGCACCGGGGGCTACGAGCAGTACTTC.

This chain links TRBV7-9 with TRBJ1-6; D remains unclear. The V gene lost 2 bases and the J gene lost 7 bases, with 12 bases spanning the gap. The CDR3 loop spans 15 amino acids. Germline-derived CDR1 and CDR2 are SEHNR and FQNEAQ (reference sequence). The CDR3 sequence: CASSLTVQTNSPLHF. In nucleotides, the CDR3 is TGTGCCAGCAGCTTAACGGTCCAAACCAATTCACCCCTCCACTTT.

The CDR3 here is CASSLAWGGKAFF. DNA of the CDR3: TGTGCCAGCAGCTTAGCATGGGGGGGCAAAGCTTTCTTT. This rearrangement joins TRBV7-9 to TRBJ1-1; D perhaps matches TRBD1 (6 bases). CDR1 is SEHNR and CDR2 is FQNEAQ in the germline V gene (reference sequence). The length of the CDR3 is 13 residues. Trimming stripped 0 bases from V and 9 bases from J, with 11 bases between. The complete variable domain, with remaining parts taken from reference TRBV7-9 and TRBJ1-1, reads DTGVSQNPRHKITKRGQNVTFRCDPISEHNRLYWYRQTLGQGPEFLTYFQNEAQLEKSRLLSDRFSAERPKGSFSTLEIQRTEQGDSAMYLCASSLAWGGKAFFGQGTRLTVV.

V usage is TRBV7-8 and J usage is TRBJ2-3; D possibly corresponds to TRBD1 (5 bases). Trimming removed 4 bases at V and 2 bases at J, with 13 bases between. The CDR3 has 15 residues. In germline, CDR1 is SGHVS, CDR2 FQNEAQ. Here the CDR3 DNA reads TGTGCCAGCAGCTCGGCCGACAGCATCACAGATACGCAGTATTTT. Translating it yields CASSSADSITDTQYF.